The 14 T cell receptor beta chains given below trace back to one sample, sequenced in a study of shared clonotypes between healthy human individuals. Assay: immunoSEQ multiplex PCR; the TCRdb copy retains only in-frame clones and omits some. The data hold about 1.5 million clones, with 95% to 99% observed a single time. The sample taken for sequencing was naive CD4+ T cells sorted from blood. Subset here: CD45RA+ positively selected. The source is a man aged 25 to 40 in good health.

This chain connects TRBV7-6 to TRBJ2-7; D unresolved. CDR1 is SGHVS, CDR2 FNYEAQ, per germline. The V end was cut by 1 base, the J end by 3 bases, with 10 bases between. The CDR3 has 14 residues. CDR3 bases: TGTGCCAGCAGCTTAGAGGTTGGTTTCTACGAGCAGTACTTC. Translating it yields CASSLEVGFYEQYF.

The genes are TRBV10-3 and TRBJ2-7, with TRBD2 as a possible D gene (5 bases). The germline gives CDR1 ENHRY, CDR2 SYGVKD. Trimming shortened V by 10 bases and J by 3 bases, and 16 bases separated the two germline ends. This CDR3 region has 13 residues. CDR3 DNA sequence: TGTGCCACCCAGAGGGAACCTTTCTACGAGCAGTACTTC. Residues: CATQREPFYEQYF.

The chain employs TRBV19 and TRBJ1-4; TRBD1 is a possible D gene (5 bases). The CDR3 sequence is 14 residues long. V lost 4 bases and J 6 bases, leaving 12 bases between the germline ends. Germline loops: CDR1 LNHDA, CDR2 SQIVND (reference sequence). The CDR3 region has the DNA TGTGCCAGTAGTACTTCCGAGGGGTATGAAAAACTGTTTTTT. Its protein product is CASSTSEGYEKLFF. Full variable domain (rest looked up from reference TRBV19 and TRBJ1-4): DGGITQSPKYLFRKEGQNVTLSCEQNLNHDAMYWYRQDPGQGLRLIYYSQIVNDFQKGDIAEGYSVSREKKESFPLTVTSAQKNPTAFYLCASSTSEGYEKLFFGSGTQLSVL.

The chain is built from TRBV5-6 and TRBJ1-2; D is perhaps TRBD1 (5 bases). V lost 5 bases and J 8 bases, leaving 16 bases between the germline ends. This CDR3 comprises 13 residues. The V gene's germline CDR1 is SGHDT and CDR2 YYEEEE. CDR3 protein: CASRAQGSRGYTF. CDR3 coding DNA: TGTGCCAGCAGGGCGCAGGGTTCCCGGGGCTACACCTTC. Full variable domain (missing parts from reference TRBV5-6 and TRBJ1-2): DAGVTQSPTHLIKTRGQQVTLRCSPKSGHDTVSWYQQALGQGPQFIFQYYEEEERQRGNFPDRFSGHQFPNYSSELNVNALLLGDSALYLCASRAQGSRGYTFGSGTRLTVV.

The V gene is TRBV9, the J gene TRBJ2-3; 7 bases line up with TRBD2. CDR3 length: 15 residues. V shed 2 bases, J shed 2 bases, and the junction held 5 bases outside the gene matches. Germline CDR1 SGDLS, CDR2 YYNGEE. The CDR3 reads CASSVRLAPTDTQYF. CDR3 nucleotides: TGTGCCAGCAGCGTCCGACTAGCCCCCACAGATACGCAGTATTTT.

This chain links TRBV2 with TRBJ2-2, with 10 bases that match TRBD1. With 4 bases clipped from V and 5 bases from J, the junction kept 4 bases outside the gene matches. This CDR3 has 15 residues. CDR1 is SNHLY, CDR2 FYNNEI, per germline. The CDR3 bases are TGTGCCAGCAGTGTAGACAGGGGGCGGACCGGGGAGCTGTTTTTT. Translating gives CASSVDRGRTGELFF.

As for this clone: The same CDR3 also results from other DNA sequences found in this sample. The rearrangement links TRBV11-3 to TRBJ2-3; D gene uncertain. CDR3 length: 13 amino acids. Per the germline V gene, CDR1 is SGHNT and CDR2 is YENEEA. V was shortened by 3 bases and J by 4 bases, with 8 bases between the two germline ends. CDR3 nucleotide sequence: TGTGCCAGCAGCTTGGGCCGTTCAGATACGCAGTATTTT. Protein sequence: CASSLGRSDTQYF.

The CDR3 DNA reads TGTGCCAGCAGTTCGACGCCCTACAATGAGCAGTTCTTC. Its translation is CASSSTPYNEQFF. This rearrangement joins TRBV6-5 to TRBJ2-1; no clear D. This CDR3 region has 13 residues. Germline lookup yields CDR1 MNHEY and CDR2 SVGAGI. V was clipped by 4 bases and J by 2 bases, with 6 bases between them.

The chain is built from TRBV7-9 and TRBJ2-5; a weak D match, TRBD1 (5 bases). Germline V lookup: CDR1 SEHNR, CDR2 FQNEAQ (reference sequence). The CDR3 covers 16 residues. V lost 5 bases to trimming and J lost 1 base, with 17 bases between them. CDR3 residues: CASSPPTGNTQETQYF. In DNA form, the CDR3 reads TGTGCCAGCAGCCCTCCCACAGGAAATACCCAAGAGACCCAGTACTTC.

The chain recombines TRBV18 with TRBJ2-3, with 10 bases matching TRBD1. In germline, CDR1 is KGHSH, CDR2 LQKENI. The CDR3 is 15 residues long. V gave up 4 bases and J gave up 3 bases; unmatched junction bases: 4. The CDR3 DNA sequence: TGTGCCAGCTCACAGGGACAGGGGAGGACAGATACGCAGTATTTT. Amino acids: CASSQGQGRTDTQYF.

In this sample, this clone turned up once. The rearrangement joins TRBV6-1 to TRBJ2-7; D is unclear. Trimming pared 2 bases from V and 2 bases from J, leaving 4 bases between. Germline V CDR1 and CDR2: MNHNS, SASEGT. CDR3 length: 12 residues. The CDR3, as DNA: TGTGCCAGCAGTGAATTCACCTACGAGCAGTACTTC. Its translation: CASSEFTYEQYF.

The chain uses TRBV28 and TRBJ2-5; perhaps TRBD2 as D (6 bases). Between the trimmed V and J ends, which lost 5 bases and 1 base, there was a span of 8 bases. Germline loops: CDR1 MDHEN, CDR2 SYDVKM. The CDR3 is made up of 13 amino acids. The CDR3 bases are TGTGCCAGCAGTCGGGACTCCCAAGAGACCCAGTACTTC. As protein: CASSRDSQETQYF.

V is TRBV4-1 and J is TRBJ2-2; TRBD1 matches at 9 bases. The CDR3 sequence is 18 residues long. After removal of 5 bases from V and 3 bases from J, the junction contained 13 bases not matched to a gene. Germline V lookup: CDR1 MGHRA, CDR2 YSYEKL. CDR3 DNA: TGCGCCAGCAGCTTATCACCGGGACAGGGCTTTCACACCGGGGAGCTGTTTTTT. It encodes CASSLSPGQGFHTGELFF.

This chain connects TRBV5-4 to TRBJ1-3; 7 bases fit TRBD1. Germline-derived CDR1 and CDR2 are SGHNT and YYREEE (reference sequence). Trimming took 4 bases from V and 1 from J; bases not matched to a gene: 5. There are 15 residues in the CDR3. CDR3 bases: TGTGCCAGCAGCAGGACAGGACCGTCTGGAAACACCATATATTTT. It specifies CASSRTGPSGNTIYF.